This T cell receptor (beta chain) comes out of a study of blood T cell repertoires in COVID-19. As processed by the authors: Quantification of nucleated cells was approximated via reference gene primer amplification. Profiling relied on immunoSEQ multiplex PCR, and the TCRdb table lists in-frame clones only, not all of them. V, J and clone size reflect that table, while D and trimming were determined from the DNA. The data hold just under 30,000 clones, with 80% observed a single time. The germline V gene has CDR1 DFQATT and CDR2 SNEGSKA (reference sequence). V was pared by 3 bases and J by 6 bases, with 9 bases between. CDR3 size: 11 residues.

The sequenced sample was peripheral blood. The TCR sequence derives from a woman aged 65 to 85 with acute or convalescent COVID-19. The chain recombines TRBV20-1 with TRBJ2-7; D is possibly TRBD2 (6 bases). In nucleotides, the CDR3 is TGCAGTGCTAGCCGGGAGCGCGAGCAGTACTTC. Its translation is CSASREREQYF.